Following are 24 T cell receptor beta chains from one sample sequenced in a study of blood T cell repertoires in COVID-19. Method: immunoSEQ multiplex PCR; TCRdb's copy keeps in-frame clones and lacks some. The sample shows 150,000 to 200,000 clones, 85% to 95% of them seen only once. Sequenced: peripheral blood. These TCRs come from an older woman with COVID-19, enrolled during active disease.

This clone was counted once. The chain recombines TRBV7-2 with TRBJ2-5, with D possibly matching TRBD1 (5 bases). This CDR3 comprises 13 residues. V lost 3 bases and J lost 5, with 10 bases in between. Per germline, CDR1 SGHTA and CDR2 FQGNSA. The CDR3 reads CASSLGQRETQYF. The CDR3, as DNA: TGTGCCAGCAGCTTGGGGCAAAGGGAGACCCAGTACTTC. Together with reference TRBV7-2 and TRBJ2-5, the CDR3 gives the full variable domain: GAGVSQSPSNKVTEKGKDVELRCDPISGHTALYWYRQSLGQGLEFLIYFQGNSAPDKSGLPSDRFSAERTGGSVSTLTIQRTQQEDSAVYLCASSLGQRETQYFGPGTRLLVL.

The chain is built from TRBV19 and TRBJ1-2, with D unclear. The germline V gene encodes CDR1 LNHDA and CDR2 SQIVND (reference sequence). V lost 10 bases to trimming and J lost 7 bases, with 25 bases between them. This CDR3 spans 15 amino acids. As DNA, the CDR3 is TGTGCCACAGACACGGGAGTGATCGGTGCCGGTGGCTACACCTTC. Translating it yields CATDTGVIGAGGYTF.

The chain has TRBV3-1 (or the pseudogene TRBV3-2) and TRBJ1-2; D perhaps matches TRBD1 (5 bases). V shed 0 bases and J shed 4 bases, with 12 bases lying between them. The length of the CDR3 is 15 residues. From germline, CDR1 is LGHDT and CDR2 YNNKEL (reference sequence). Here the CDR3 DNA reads TGTGCCAGCAGCCAAGATTGGGGGGGTGGCTATGGCTACACCTTC. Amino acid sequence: CASSQDWGGGYGYTF.

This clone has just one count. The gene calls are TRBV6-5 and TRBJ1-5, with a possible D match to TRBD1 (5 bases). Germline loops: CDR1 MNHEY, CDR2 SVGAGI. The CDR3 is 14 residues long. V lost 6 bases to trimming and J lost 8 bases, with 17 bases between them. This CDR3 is CASSETMTAEPQHF. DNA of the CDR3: TGTGCCAGCAGCGAGACAATGACAGCAGAGCCCCAGCATTTT.

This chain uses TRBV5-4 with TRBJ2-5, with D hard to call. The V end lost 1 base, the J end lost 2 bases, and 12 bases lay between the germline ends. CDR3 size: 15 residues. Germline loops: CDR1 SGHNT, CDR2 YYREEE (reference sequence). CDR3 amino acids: CASSLLHSRQETQYF. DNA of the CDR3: TGTGCCAGCAGCTTGTTACATTCCAGGCAAGAGACCCAGTACTTC.

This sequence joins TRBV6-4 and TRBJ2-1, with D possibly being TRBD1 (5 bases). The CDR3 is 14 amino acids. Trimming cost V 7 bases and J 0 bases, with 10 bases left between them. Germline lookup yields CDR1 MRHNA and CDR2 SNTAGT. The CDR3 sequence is CASMIDSSYNEQFF. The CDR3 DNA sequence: TGTGCCAGCATGATAGACAGCTCCTACAATGAGCAGTTCTTC.

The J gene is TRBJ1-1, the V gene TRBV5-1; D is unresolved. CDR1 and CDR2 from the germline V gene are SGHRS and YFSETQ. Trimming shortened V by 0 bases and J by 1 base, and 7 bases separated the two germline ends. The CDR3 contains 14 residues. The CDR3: CASSLGARNTEAFF. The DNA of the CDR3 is TGCGCCAGCAGCTTGGGGGCCAGGAACACTGAAGCTTTCTTT. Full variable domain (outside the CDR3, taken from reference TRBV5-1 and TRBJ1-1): KAGVTQTPRYLIKTRGQQVTLSCSPISGHRSVSWYQQTPGQGLQFLFEYFSETQRNKGNFPGRFSGRQFSNSRSEMNVSTLELGDSALYLCASSLGARNTEAFFGQGTRLTVV.

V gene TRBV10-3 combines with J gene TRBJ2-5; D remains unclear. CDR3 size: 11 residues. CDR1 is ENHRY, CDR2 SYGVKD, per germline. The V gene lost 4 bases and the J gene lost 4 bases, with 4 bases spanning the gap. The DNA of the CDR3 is TGTGCCATCAGTGCCGGAGAGACCCAGTACTTC. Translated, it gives CAISAGETQYF.

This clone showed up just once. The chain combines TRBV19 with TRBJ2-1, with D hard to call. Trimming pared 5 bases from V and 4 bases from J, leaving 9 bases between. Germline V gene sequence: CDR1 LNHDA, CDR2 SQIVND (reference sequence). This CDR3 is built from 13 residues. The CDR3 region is CASSSRLYNEQFF. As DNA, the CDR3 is TGTGCCAGTAGTTCGAGACTTTACAATGAGCAGTTCTTC.

The CDR3 region is CASIRGPLNTEAFF. For the CDR3, the DNA is TGTGCCAGCATCAGGGGGCCTTTGAACACTGAAGCTTTCTTT. The chain links TRBV6-5 to TRBJ1-1; TRBD1 matches 8 bases. The CDR3 consists of 14 residues. Germline V gives CDR1 MNHEY, CDR2 SVGAGI. The J segment lost 0 bases and the V segment lost 7 bases, leaving 4 bases of the junction unmatched.

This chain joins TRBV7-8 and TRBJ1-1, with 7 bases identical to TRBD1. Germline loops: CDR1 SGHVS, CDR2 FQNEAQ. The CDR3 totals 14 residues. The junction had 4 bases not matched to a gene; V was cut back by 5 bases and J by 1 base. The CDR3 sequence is CASSGRTGNTEAFF. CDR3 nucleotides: TGTGCCAGCAGCGGGAGGACAGGGAACACTGAAGCTTTCTTT.

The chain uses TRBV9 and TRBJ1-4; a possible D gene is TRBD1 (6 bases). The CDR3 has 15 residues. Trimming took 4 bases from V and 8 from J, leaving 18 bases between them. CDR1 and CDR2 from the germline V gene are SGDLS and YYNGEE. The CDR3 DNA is TGTGCCAGCAGCCCGTCAGGGGCCCTAGGGGAAAAACTGTTTTTT. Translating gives CASSPSGALGEKLFF.

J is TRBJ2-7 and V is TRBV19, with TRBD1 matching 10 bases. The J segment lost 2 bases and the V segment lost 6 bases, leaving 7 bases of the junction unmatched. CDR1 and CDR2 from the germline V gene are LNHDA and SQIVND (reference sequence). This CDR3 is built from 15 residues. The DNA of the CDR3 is TGTGCCAGTAGGCACACCGGGACAGGGGCCTACGAGCAGTACTTC. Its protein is CASRHTGTGAYEQYF.

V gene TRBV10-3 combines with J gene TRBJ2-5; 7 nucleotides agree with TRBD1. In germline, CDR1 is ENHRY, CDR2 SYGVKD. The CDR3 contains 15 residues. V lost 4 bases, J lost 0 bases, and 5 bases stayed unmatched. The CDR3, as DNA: TGTGCCATCAGTGTGGGCAGGGGGTACCAAGAGACCCAGTACTTC. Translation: CAISVGRGYQETQYF.

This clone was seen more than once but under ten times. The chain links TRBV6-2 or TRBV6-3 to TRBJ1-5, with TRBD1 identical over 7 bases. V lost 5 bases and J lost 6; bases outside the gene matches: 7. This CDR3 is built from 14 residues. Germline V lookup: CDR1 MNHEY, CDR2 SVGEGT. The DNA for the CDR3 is TGTGCCAGCAGTGTAGCCAGGGGGATTCAGCCCCAGCATTTT. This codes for CASSVARGIQPQHF.

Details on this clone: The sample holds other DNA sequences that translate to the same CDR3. CDR3 residues: CSVALGVNQPQHF. In DNA, the CDR3 is TGCAGCGTGGCGTTGGGAGTCAATCAGCCCCAGCATTTT. The V gene is TRBV29-1, the J gene TRBJ1-5; no firm D call. Per germline, CDR1 SQVTM and CDR2 ANQGSEA. Trimming left V 6 bases short and J 3 bases short, with 12 bases between. The CDR3 is 13 residues long.

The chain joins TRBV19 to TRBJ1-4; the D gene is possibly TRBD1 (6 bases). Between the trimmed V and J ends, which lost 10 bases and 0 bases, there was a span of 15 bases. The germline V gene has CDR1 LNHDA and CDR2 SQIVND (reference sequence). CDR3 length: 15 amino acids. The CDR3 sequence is CATSPTGATNEKLFF. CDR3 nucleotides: TGTGCCACTTCCCCGACAGGCGCAACTAATGAAAAACTGTTTTTT.

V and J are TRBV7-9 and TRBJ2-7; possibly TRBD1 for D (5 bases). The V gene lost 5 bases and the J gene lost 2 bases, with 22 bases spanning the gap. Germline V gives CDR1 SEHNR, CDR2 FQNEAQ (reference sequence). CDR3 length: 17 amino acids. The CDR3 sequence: CASSLPPTDKLPYEQYF. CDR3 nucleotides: TGTGCCAGCAGCCTCCCCCCGACAGACAAACTACCCTACGAGCAGTACTTC.

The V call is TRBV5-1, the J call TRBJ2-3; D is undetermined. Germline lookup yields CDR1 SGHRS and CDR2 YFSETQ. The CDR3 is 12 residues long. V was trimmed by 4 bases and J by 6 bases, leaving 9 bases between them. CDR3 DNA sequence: TGCGCCAGCAGCCTCCGTCGGGATACGCAGTATTTT. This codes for CASSLRRDTQYF.

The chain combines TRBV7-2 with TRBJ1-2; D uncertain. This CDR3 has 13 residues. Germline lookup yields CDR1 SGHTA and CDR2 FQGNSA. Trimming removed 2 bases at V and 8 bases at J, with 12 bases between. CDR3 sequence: CASSLNPQAGYTF. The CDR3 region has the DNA TGTGCCAGCAGCTTAAATCCCCAGGCCGGCTACACCTTC.

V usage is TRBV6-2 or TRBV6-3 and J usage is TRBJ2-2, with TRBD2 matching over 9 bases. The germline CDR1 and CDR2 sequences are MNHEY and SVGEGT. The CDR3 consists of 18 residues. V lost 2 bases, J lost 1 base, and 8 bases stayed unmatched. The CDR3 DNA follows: TGTGCCAGCAGTTACCCCTCTGGGACTAGCCAGAACACCGGGGAGCTGTTTTTT. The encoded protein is CASSYPSGTSQNTGELFF.

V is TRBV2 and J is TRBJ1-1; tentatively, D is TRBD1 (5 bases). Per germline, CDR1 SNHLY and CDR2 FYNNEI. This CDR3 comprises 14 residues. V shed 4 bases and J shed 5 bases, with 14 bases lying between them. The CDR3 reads CASSVSWGETEAFF. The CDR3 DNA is TGTGCCAGCAGTGTAAGTTGGGGGGAGACTGAAGCTTTCTTT.

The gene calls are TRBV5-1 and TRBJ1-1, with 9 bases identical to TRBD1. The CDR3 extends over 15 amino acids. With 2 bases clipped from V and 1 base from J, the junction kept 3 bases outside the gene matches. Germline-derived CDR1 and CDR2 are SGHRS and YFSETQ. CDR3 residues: CASSFNRGPNTEAFF. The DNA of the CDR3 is TGCGCCAGCAGCTTTAACAGGGGGCCGAACACTGAAGCTTTCTTT.

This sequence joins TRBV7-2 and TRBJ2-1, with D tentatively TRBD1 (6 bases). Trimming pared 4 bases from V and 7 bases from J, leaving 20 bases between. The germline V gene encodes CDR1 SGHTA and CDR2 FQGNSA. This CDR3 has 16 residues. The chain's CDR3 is CASSSRDRSVRNEQFF. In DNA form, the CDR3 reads TGTGCCAGCAGCTCAAGAGACAGGAGTGTAAGGAATGAGCAGTTCTTC.